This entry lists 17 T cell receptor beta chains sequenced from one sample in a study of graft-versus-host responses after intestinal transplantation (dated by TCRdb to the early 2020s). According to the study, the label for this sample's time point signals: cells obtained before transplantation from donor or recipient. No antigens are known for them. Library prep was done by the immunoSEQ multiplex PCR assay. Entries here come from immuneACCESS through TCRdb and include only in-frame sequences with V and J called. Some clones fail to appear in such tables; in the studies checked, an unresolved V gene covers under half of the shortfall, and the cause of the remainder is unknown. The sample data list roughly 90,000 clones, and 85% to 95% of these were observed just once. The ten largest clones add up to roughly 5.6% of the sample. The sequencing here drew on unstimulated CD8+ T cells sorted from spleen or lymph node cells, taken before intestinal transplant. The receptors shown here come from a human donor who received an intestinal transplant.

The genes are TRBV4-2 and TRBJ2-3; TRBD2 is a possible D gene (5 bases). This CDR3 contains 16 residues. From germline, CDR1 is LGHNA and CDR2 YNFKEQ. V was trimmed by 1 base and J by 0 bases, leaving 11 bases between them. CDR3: CASSQGTLSSTDTQYF. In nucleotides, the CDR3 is TGTGCCAGCAGCCAAGGGACTCTCTCTAGCACAGATACGCAGTATTTT.

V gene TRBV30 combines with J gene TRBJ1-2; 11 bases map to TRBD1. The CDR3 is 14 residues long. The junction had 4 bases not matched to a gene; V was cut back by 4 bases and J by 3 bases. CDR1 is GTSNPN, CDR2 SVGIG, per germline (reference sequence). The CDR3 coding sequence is TGTGCCTGGACCGGGACAGGGGGTGACTATGGCTACACCTTC. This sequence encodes CAWTGTGGDYGYTF.

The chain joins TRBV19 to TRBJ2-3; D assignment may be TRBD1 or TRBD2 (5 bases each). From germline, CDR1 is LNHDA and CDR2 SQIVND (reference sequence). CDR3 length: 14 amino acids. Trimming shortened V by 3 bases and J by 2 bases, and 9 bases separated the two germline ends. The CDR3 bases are TGTGCCAGTAGTATGGGGGAGTTCACAGATACGCAGTATTTT. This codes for CASSMGEFTDTQYF.

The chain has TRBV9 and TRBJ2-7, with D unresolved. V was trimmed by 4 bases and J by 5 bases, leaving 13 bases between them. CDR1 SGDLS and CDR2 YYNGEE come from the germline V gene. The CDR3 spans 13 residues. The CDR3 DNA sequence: TGTGCCAGCAGCCCCCTGGTTTCAGACGAGCAGTACTTC. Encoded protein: CASSPLVSDEQYF. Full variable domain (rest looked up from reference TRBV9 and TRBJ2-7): DSGVTQTPKHLITATGQRVTLRCSPRSGDLSVYWYQQSLDQGLQFLIQYYNGEERAKGNILERFSAQQFPDLHSELNLSSLELGDSALYFCASSPLVSDEQYFGPGTRLTVT.

The CDR3 protein is CASSQEPSGGWPQHF. Here the CDR3 DNA reads TGCGCCAGCAGCCAAGAACCCAGTGGGGGATGGCCCCAGCATTTT. The chain joins TRBV4-1 to TRBJ1-5; a possible D gene is TRBD1 (5 bases). The CDR3 is 15 amino acids. V gave up 0 bases and J gave up 9 bases, with 15 bases separating them. The germline CDR1 and CDR2 sequences are MGHRA and YSYEKL.

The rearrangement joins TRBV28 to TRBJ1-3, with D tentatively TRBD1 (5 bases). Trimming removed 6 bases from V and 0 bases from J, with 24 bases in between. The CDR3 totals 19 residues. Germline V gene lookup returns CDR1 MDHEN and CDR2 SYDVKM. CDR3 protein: CASSFPYHDSPSSGNTIYF. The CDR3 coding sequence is TGTGCCAGCAGCTTCCCCTACCATGACAGTCCAAGCTCTGGAAACACCATATATTTT.

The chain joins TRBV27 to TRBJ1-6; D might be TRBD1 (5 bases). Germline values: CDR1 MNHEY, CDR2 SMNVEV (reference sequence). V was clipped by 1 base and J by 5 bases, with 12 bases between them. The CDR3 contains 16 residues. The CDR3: CASSLWPGWNNSPLHF. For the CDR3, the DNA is TGTGCCAGCAGTTTATGGCCAGGGTGGAATAATTCACCCCTCCACTTT.

In nucleotides, the CDR3 is TGCGCCAGCAGCCACCGTGGGTGGTTTGTGAGGGACAGGGGAAGCCACGAGCAGTACTTC. Protein sequence: CASSHRGWFVRDRGSHEQYF. V and J are TRBV4-1 and TRBJ2-7, with 10 bases lining up with TRBD1. V lost 3 bases to trimming and J lost 5 bases; unmatched junction nucleotides: 22. The CDR3 contains 20 residues. CDR1 and CDR2 from the germline V gene are MGHRA and YSYEKL.

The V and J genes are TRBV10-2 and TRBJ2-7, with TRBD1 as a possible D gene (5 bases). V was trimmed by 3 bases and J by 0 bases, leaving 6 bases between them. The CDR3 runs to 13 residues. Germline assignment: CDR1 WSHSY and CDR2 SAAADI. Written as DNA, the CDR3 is TGCGCCAGCAGTGAACAGGTCTCCTACGAGCAGTACTTC. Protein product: CASSEQVSYEQYF.

CDR3 region: CASSPTGVDSNEKLFF. The CDR3 DNA follows: TGCGCCAGCAGCCCGACAGGGGTGGATTCTAATGAAAAACTGTTTTTT. V and J are TRBV5-1 and TRBJ1-4; 8 positions agree with TRBD1. V trimming: 4 bases; J trimming: 3 bases; junction bases outside the gene matches: 8. The CDR3 is made up of 16 amino acids. Germline CDR1 and CDR2: SGHRS and YFSETQ.

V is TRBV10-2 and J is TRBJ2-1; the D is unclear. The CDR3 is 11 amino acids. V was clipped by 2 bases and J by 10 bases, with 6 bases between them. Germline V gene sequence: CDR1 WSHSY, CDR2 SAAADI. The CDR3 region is CASSEGGEQFF. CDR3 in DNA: TGCGCCAGCAGTGAGGGCGGCGAGCAGTTCTTC.

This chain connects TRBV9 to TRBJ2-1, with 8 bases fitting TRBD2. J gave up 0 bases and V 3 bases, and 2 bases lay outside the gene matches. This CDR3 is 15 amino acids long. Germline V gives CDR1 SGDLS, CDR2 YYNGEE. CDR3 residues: CASSAGTSSYNEQFF. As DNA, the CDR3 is TGTGCCAGCAGCGCCGGGACTAGCTCCTACAATGAGCAGTTCTTC.

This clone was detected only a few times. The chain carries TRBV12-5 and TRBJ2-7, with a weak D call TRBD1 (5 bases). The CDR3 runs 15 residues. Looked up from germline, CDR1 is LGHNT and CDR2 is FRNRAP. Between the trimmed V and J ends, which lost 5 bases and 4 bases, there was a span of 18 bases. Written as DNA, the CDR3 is TGTGCTAGTGGTCCAGGAACAGGTACGTGGTACGAGCAGTACTTC. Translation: CASGPGTGTWYEQYF.

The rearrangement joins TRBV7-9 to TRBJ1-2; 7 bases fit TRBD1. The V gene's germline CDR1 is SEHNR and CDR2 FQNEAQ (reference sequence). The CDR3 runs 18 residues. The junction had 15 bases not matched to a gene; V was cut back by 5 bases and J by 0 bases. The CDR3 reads CASSRPRDRVTSNYGYTF. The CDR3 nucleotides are TGTGCCAGCAGCAGGCCCCGGGACAGAGTCACCTCTAACTATGGCTACACCTTC. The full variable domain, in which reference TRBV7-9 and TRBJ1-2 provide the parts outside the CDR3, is DTGVSQNPRHKITKRGQNVTFRCDPISEHNRLYWYRQTLGQGPEFLTYFQNEAQLEKSRLLSDRFSAERPKGSFSTLEIQRTEQGDSAMYLCASSRPRDRVTSNYGYTFGSGTRLTVV.

The CDR3 protein is CASSLVLANNEQFF. In DNA form, the CDR3 reads TGTGCCAGCAGCTTAGTGCTAGCCAACAATGAGCAGTTCTTC. V gene TRBV7-9 combines with J gene TRBJ2-1, with D possibly TRBD2 on 5 matching bases. Germline loops: CDR1 SEHNR, CDR2 FQNEAQ (reference sequence). This CDR3 has 14 amino acids. With 1 base removed from V and 5 bases from J, the gap between germline ends came to 9 bases.

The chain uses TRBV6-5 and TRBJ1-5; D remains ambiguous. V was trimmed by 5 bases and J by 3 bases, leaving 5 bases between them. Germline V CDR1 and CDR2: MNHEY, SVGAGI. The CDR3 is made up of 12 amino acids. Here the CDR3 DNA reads TGTGCCAGCAGTGAACACAATCAGCCCCAGCATTTT. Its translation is CASSEHNQPQHF.

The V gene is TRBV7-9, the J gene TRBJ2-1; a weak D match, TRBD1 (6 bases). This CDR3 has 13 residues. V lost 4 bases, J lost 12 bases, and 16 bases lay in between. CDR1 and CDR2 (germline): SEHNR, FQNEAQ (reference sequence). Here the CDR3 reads CASSSVGDIGQFF. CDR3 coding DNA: TGTGCCAGCAGCTCGGTCGGGGACATTGGGCAGTTCTTC.